The 15 T cell receptor beta chains below all came from one sample that was sequenced in a study of blood T cell repertoires in COVID-19. The repertoire was sequenced with immunoSEQ multiplex PCR; TCRdb's copy has only in-frame clones and lacks some. The sample lists roughly 250,000 clones, approximately 88% occurring once. Sequenced sample: PBMCs or T cells enriched from blood (not recorded which). The receptors here all came from a woman aged 40 to 55 with acute COVID-19.

The rearrangement uses TRBV11-3 and TRBJ1-2, with D unclear. Between the trimmed V and J ends, which lost 3 bases and 7 bases, there was a span of 12 bases. This CDR3 region has 13 residues. CDR1 SGHNT and CDR2 YENEEA come from the germline V gene. For the CDR3, the DNA is TGTGCCAGCAGCTTCGGGGAGGCTCGTGGCTACACCTTC. Translation gives CASSFGEARGYTF.

The chain is built from TRBV6-5 and TRBJ2-7, with D possibly matching TRBD1 (6 bases). V lost 10 bases and J 4 bases, leaving 14 bases between the germline ends. Looked up from germline, CDR1 is MNHEY and CDR2 is SVGAGI. CDR3 length: 12 residues. The CDR3 reads CATVNREYEQYF. DNA of the CDR3: TGTGCCACCGTCAACAGGGAGTACGAGCAGTACTTC.

V is TRBV27 and J is TRBJ2-1, with D possibly TRBD2 on 6 matching bases. The CDR3 consists of 16 residues. CDR1 and CDR2 from the germline V gene are MNHEY and SMNVEV (reference sequence). V was clipped by 0 bases and J by 0 bases, with 9 bases between them. CDR3 in DNA: TGTGCCAGCAGTTTATCGGAGGGAGACTCCTACAATGAGCAGTTCTTC. It translates to CASSLSEGDSYNEQFF.

The chain has TRBV6-5 and TRBJ2-1, with D possibly TRBD2 on 5 matching bases. The CDR3 runs to 15 residues. Germline V lookup: CDR1 MNHEY, CDR2 SVGAGI. Deletions cut 5 bases from V and 6 bases from J, with 17 bases between. The CDR3 protein is CASSLTRGSGNEQFF. The CDR3 DNA follows: TGTGCCAGCAGTCTGACACGAGGGAGTGGCAATGAGCAGTTCTTC.

The chain recombines TRBV9 with TRBJ1-2; TRBD1 aligns across 9 bases. CDR1 is SGDLS and CDR2 is YYNGEE in the germline V gene. Unmatched junction bases numbered 8, after V lost 4 bases and J lost 4 bases. This CDR3 spans 15 amino acids. The DNA for the CDR3 is TGTGCCAGCAGCCCAGGGGACAGGGAGAGCTATGGCTACACCTTC. This encodes CASSPGDRESYGYTF. Complete variable domain (other parts from reference TRBV9 and TRBJ1-2): DSGVTQTPKHLITATGQRVTLRCSPRSGDLSVYWYQQSLDQGLQFLIQYYNGEERAKGNILERFSAQQFPDLHSELNLSSLELGDSALYFCASSPGDRESYGYTFGSGTRLTVV.

This chain joins TRBV7-9 and TRBJ1-1, with no clear D. With 0 bases removed from V and 6 bases from J, the gap between germline ends came to 11 bases. Germline V CDR1 and CDR2: SEHNR, FQNEAQ (reference sequence). The CDR3 has 14 residues. The CDR3 loop is CASSLAGVGAEAFF. The CDR3 DNA is TGTGCCAGCAGCTTAGCCGGGGTCGGGGCTGAAGCTTTCTTT. Full variable domain (outside the CDR3, taken from reference TRBV7-9 and TRBJ1-1): DTGVSQNPRHKITKRGQNVTFRCDPISEHNRLYWYRQTLGQGPEFLTYFQNEAQLEKSRLLSDRFSAERPKGSFSTLEIQRTEQGDSAMYLCASSLAGVGAEAFFGQGTRLTVV.

CDR3 bases: TGTGCCAGCTCCCAAGGACACCCTATGAACACTGAAGCTTTCTTT. Translating it yields CASSQGHPMNTEAFF. The V and J genes are TRBV18 and TRBJ1-1; D may be TRBD1 (5 bases). V lost 6 bases and J 0 bases, leaving 14 bases between the germline ends. Germline V gene lookup returns CDR1 KGHSH and CDR2 LQKENI. The CDR3 covers 15 residues. Filled out from reference TRBV18 and TRBJ1-1, the complete variable domain reads NAGVMQNPRHLVRRRGQEARLRCSPMKGHSHVYWYRQLPEEGLKFMVYLQKENIIDESGMPKERFSAEFPKEGPSILRIQQVVRGDSAAYFCASSQGHPMNTEAFFGQGTRLTVV.

The chain is built from TRBV9 and TRBJ2-1; D might be TRBD2 (5 bases). The CDR3 is made up of 18 amino acids. Trimming took off 0 bases at V and 0 bases at J, with 16 bases between the two ends. Germline CDR1 SGDLS, CDR2 YYNGEE. CDR3: CASSVGSVGVSSYNEQFF. The CDR3 nucleotides are TGTGCCAGCAGCGTAGGTTCGGTCGGGGTAAGCTCCTACAATGAGCAGTTCTTC.

The J gene is TRBJ1-4, the V gene TRBV4-3, with TRBD1 as a possible D gene (6 bases). This CDR3 region has 18 residues. Trimming removed 1 base from V and 0 bases from J, with 15 bases in between. The germline gives CDR1 LGHNA, CDR2 YSLEER. The CDR3 here is CASSQVLDSRSTNEKLFF. CDR3 sequence (DNA): TGCGCCAGCAGCCAAGTATTGGACAGTAGATCAACTAATGAAAAACTGTTTTTT.

This clone was observed once. The chain has TRBV18 and TRBJ1-5; D might be TRBD1 (6 bases). The germline gives CDR1 KGHSH, CDR2 LQKENI. The CDR3 contains 15 residues. Trimming cost V 3 bases and J 7 bases, with 16 bases left between them. In nucleotides, the CDR3 is TGTGCCAGCTCACCCGAGACAGGTTCGGGGCAGCCCCAGCATTTT. The encoded protein is CASSPETGSGQPQHF.

The genes are TRBV19 and TRBJ1-4; D is undetermined. Germline CDR1 is LNHDA and CDR2 is SQIVND (reference sequence). The CDR3 has 11 residues. Trimming removed 5 bases at V and 6 bases at J, with 4 bases between. The chain's CDR3 is CASSGYEKLFF. The CDR3 nucleotides are TGTGCCAGTAGTGGCTATGAAAAACTGTTTTTT.

CDR3 region: CASSQDGLAGVEQYF. DNA for the CDR3: TGTGCCAGCAGCCAAGATGGACTAGCGGGAGTGGAGCAGTACTTC. The chain employs TRBV4-2 and TRBJ2-7, with 13 bases matching TRBD2. The CDR3 consists of 15 residues. V shed 0 bases and J 7 bases; nucleotides not matched to a gene: 3. Germline loops: CDR1 LGHNA, CDR2 YNFKEQ.

Here the CDR3 DNA reads TGTGCCAGCAGCCCCGCCGGGACACGCGAGAGGGGCTACACCTTC. Its translation: CASSPAGTRERGYTF. The chain employs TRBV7-9 and TRBJ1-2; the D gene is possibly TRBD1 (6 bases). The V end was cut by 5 bases, the J end by 8 bases, with 21 bases between. The CDR3 loop spans 15 amino acids. Germline V gives CDR1 SEHNR, CDR2 FQNEAQ (reference sequence).

This chain connects TRBV27 to TRBJ1-4; maybe TRBD1 (6 bases). The CDR3 is 16 amino acids. Germline-derived CDR1 and CDR2 are MNHEY and SMNVEV (reference sequence). Trimming pared 6 bases from V and 8 bases from J, leaving 22 bases between. CDR3 loop: CASSRQARGPGEKLFF. The CDR3, as DNA: TGTGCCAGCAGCCGGCAGGCCAGGGGCCCTGGGGAAAAACTGTTTTTT.

This rearrangement joins TRBV19 to TRBJ2-6; D is perhaps TRBD1 (5 bases). The CDR3 sequence is 15 residues long. Germline V gene lookup returns CDR1 LNHDA and CDR2 SQIVND (reference sequence). V shed 7 bases and J shed 0 bases, with 10 bases lying between them. CDR3 protein: CASTGQPSGANVLTF. CDR3 bases: TGTGCCAGTACCGGACAACCCTCTGGGGCCAACGTCCTGACTTTC.